The 4 T cell receptor beta chains below all came from one sample that was sequenced in a study of cytomegalovirus exposure and HLA in healthy donors. Use of 60 Vbeta and 13 Jbeta primers characterized the PCR. The repertoire was sequenced with immunoSEQ multiplex PCR; TCRdb's copy has only in-frame clones and lacks some. The sample has about 160,000 clones, approximately 85% seen once; the top ten hold 0.96%. Specimen: PBMCs. The receptors were gathered from a girl aged 2-10 years in good health and CMV-seropositive.

The chain links TRBV7-8 to TRBJ2-1; 11 bases map to TRBD2. The V segment lost 1 base and the J segment 8 bases; nucleotides outside the gene matches: 7. The CDR3 is made up of 16 amino acids. Germline V CDR1 and CDR2: SGHVS, FQNEAQ. DNA for the CDR3: TGTGCCAGCAGCTTAGGGGTACTAGCGGGAGAATATGAGCAGTTCTTC. Protein: CASSLGVLAGEYEQFF.

The chain is built from TRBV25-1 and TRBJ1-2, with 9 bases aligning to TRBD1. From germline, CDR1 is MGHDK and CDR2 SYGVNS. The CDR3 covers 15 residues. The V gene end was trimmed by 6 bases and the J gene end by 1 base; junction bases not matched to a gene: 6. DNA of the CDR3: TGTGCCAGCAGCTCCCGGGACAGGGTTAACTATGGCTACACCTTC. It is translated as CASSSRDRVNYGYTF.

The gene calls are TRBV2 and TRBJ2-2, with TRBD2 identical over 7 bases. Germline V gene sequence: CDR1 SNHLY, CDR2 FYNNEI. This CDR3 is 14 amino acids long. After removal of 6 bases from V and 3 bases from J, the junction contained 4 bases not matched to a gene. The CDR3 region has the DNA TGTGCCAGCAGCAGCGGGGTCTACACCGGGGAGCTGTTTTTT. It yields the protein CASSSGVYTGELFF.

The J gene is TRBJ2-1, the V gene TRBV7-9; D perhaps matches TRBD1 (5 bases). Germline loops: CDR1 SEHNR, CDR2 FQNEAQ (reference sequence). Trimming stripped 4 bases from V and 0 bases from J, with 16 bases between. CDR3 length: 17 amino acids. DNA for the CDR3: TGTGCCAGCAGCTCGCGCCTACAGGTTCGCTCCTACAATGAGCAGTTCTTC. This sequence encodes CASSSRLQVRSYNEQFF. The variable domain in full, completed from reference TRBV7-9 and TRBJ2-1, reads DTGVSQNPRHKITKRGQNVTFRCDPISEHNRLYWYRQTLGQGPEFLTYFQNEAQLEKSRLLSDRFSAERPKGSFSTLEIQRTEQGDSAMYLCASSSRLQVRSYNEQFFGPGTRLTVL.